These 3 T cell receptor beta chains came from one sample sequenced in a study of vaccination effects on CD4 cells after COVID-19 (dated by TCRdb to the early 2020s). These TCRs' antigens remain unknown. Libraries were made using the immunoSEQ multiplex PCR assay. What TCRdb holds here is the immuneACCESS table cut down to in-frame rearrangements. Part of the clones is not present; checked against another copy, under half of the missing clones reflect an unresolved V gene, and the others are unexplained. This sample has some 40,000 clones in its table, and about 78% of those were observed once. Over 15% of the sample lies in the top ten. In the ViraFEST assay, PBMC were stimulated with viral peptide pools, and antigen-specific CD4+ T cell clonotypes were then identified by expansion using TCR sequencing. After approximately eleven days of culture, CD4+ T cells were isolated with the EasySep CD4+ T cell isolation kit. PCR-confirmed SARS-CoV-2 infection had occurred in convalescent patients between March and December 2020, before the Alpha, Beta and Delta variants emerged in the United States.

The sequences come from CD4+ T cells from PBMCs cultured with HCoV-NL63 spike peptides, collected before COVID-19 vaccination. The cell subset or site label corresponds to: HCoV-NL63 spike overlapping peptide pool stimulation. These receptors were collected from a human donor who had a prior SARS-CoV-2 infection.

This clone was recorded only once. The chain is built from TRBV7-8 and TRBJ2-7; tentatively, D is TRBD1 (6 bases). There are 13 residues in the CDR3. Germline CDR1 is SGHVS and CDR2 is FQNEAQ. V was cut by 5 bases and J by 6 bases, with 14 bases left in between. DNA for the CDR3: TGTGCCAGCAGCCCGAACAGGGATGGCGAGCAGTACTTC. Its protein is CASSPNRDGEQYF.

The J gene is TRBJ2-5, the V gene TRBV15; 7 bases are shared with TRBD2. The germline V gene encodes CDR1 LNHNV and CDR2 YYDKDF (reference sequence). The CDR3 is 17 amino acids. V lost 0 bases and J lost 3; bases outside the gene matches: 10. The CDR3 DNA follows: TGTGCCACCAGCAGAGATCGAGCGGGGCTAAGGAAAGAGACCCAGTACTTC. Translation: CATSRDRAGLRKETQYF.

This chain links TRBV6-4 with TRBJ2-1; TRBD2 aligns across 11 bases. Unmatched junction bases numbered 5, after V lost 3 bases and J lost 7 bases. Per the germline V gene, CDR1 is MRHNA and CDR2 is SNTAGT. This CDR3 has 15 amino acids. CDR3 in amino acids: CASSELAGAGNEQFF. The CDR3, as DNA: TGTGCCAGCAGTGAACTAGCGGGAGCAGGAAATGAGCAGTTCTTC.